The 32 T cell receptor beta chains presented below share a single source sample, sequenced in a study of human T cells and chemical hapten exposure. Using its own MiXCR run on the RACE reads, TCRdb lists one record per CDR3 protein. The table has about 120,000 distinct CDR3 sequences, less than 15% seen once. Time point reported: pre-sensitization, week 0. Treatment in this sample: therapeutic diphenylcyclopropenone sensitization with weekly scalp DPC. Source: whole blood, taken in connection with sensitization to the hapten diphenylcyclopropenone (DPC). These receptors were collected from a woman aged 18-30 years with alopecia areata. Some clones in this sample may be carry-over from other donors' samples.

This clonotype was seen repeatedly, ten times or more. The gene calls are TRBV7-9 and TRBJ1-1; 7 bases fit TRBD1. The CDR3 extends over 13 amino acids. Germline V gives CDR1 SEHNR, CDR2 FQNEAQ (reference sequence). V was pared by 1 base and J by 10 bases, with 6 bases of the junction left unmatched. The CDR3 bases are TGTGCCAGCAGCTTAGGGACAGGTTTCACAGCTTTCTTT. Translation gives CASSLGTGFTAFF.

This clonotype was seen many times. V gene TRBV7-8 combines with J gene TRBJ2-3; perhaps D is TRBD1 or TRBD2 (6 bases each). V dropped 6 bases and J dropped 6 bases, with 13 bases sitting between them. The CDR3 loop spans 13 amino acids. Looked up from germline, CDR1 is SGHVS and CDR2 is FQNEAQ. CDR3 bases: TGTGCCAGCAGATGGGGGGCTGGGGATACGCAGTATTTT. It yields the protein CASRWGAGDTQYF.

The genes are TRBV10-3 and TRBJ2-5; weak D call: TRBD1 (7 bases). With 6 bases removed from V and 1 base from J, the gap between germline ends came to 21 bases. Germline CDR1 and CDR2: ENHRY and SYGVKD. The CDR3 runs to 17 residues. The DNA of the CDR3 is TGTGCCATCAGCGCCTTGAGGACAGGCGGGACCCAAGAGACCCAGTACTTC. Translation: CAISALRTGGTQETQYF.

This clonotype came up a few times. The chain couples TRBV7-8 to TRBJ2-1, with 8 nucleotides matching TRBD1. The CDR3 spans 14 residues. The germline V gene encodes CDR1 SGHVS and CDR2 FQNEAQ. Trimming took 5 bases from V and 8 from J; bases not matched to a gene: 8. CDR3 nucleotide sequence: TGTGCCAGCAGCCGTTGGACAGGGCTCGATGAGCAGTTCTTC. It codes for CASSRWTGLDEQFF.

This clonotype was seen many times. V and J are TRBV7-6 and TRBJ1-1; D is unresolved. The CDR3 runs to 14 residues. Germline assignment: CDR1 SGHVS and CDR2 FNYEAQ. V was trimmed by 5 bases and J by 5 bases, leaving 15 bases between them. This CDR3 reads CASSPEVAFTEAFF. The CDR3 DNA reads as TGTGCCAGCAGCCCCGAAGTGGCGTTTACTGAAGCTTTCTTT.

This sequence joins TRBV6-2 or TRBV6-3 and TRBJ2-1, with a possible D match to TRBD1 (7 bases). CDR1 MNHEY and CDR2 SVGEGT come from the germline V gene. V gave up 7 bases and J gave up 7 bases, with 20 bases separating them. CDR3 length: 15 residues. CDR3 coding DNA: TGTGCCAGCACCAAGAGGCGGGACAGCGATAATGAGCAGTTCTTC. Translating it yields CASTKRRDSDNEQFF.

The rearrangement uses TRBV6-2 or TRBV6-3 and TRBJ2-2, with D maybe TRBD2 (6 bases). CDR1 and CDR2 (germline): MNHEY, SVGEGT. V was cut by 6 bases and J by 2 bases, with 10 bases left in between. This CDR3 spans 14 amino acids. CDR3: CASSRDFNTGELFF. The CDR3 DNA reads TGTGCCAGCAGCCGGGACTTCAACACCGGGGAGCTGTTTTTT.

This clonotype has more than one count but fewer than ten. The V and J genes are TRBV5-1 and TRBJ2-7; either TRBD1 or TRBD2 may fit D (5 bases each). V was clipped by 2 bases and J by 4 bases, with 10 bases between them. The germline gives CDR1 SGHRS, CDR2 YFSETQ. This CDR3 comprises 13 residues. This CDR3 reads CASSFEGNYEQYF. The CDR3, as DNA: TGCGCCAGCAGCTTCGAGGGGAATTACGAGCAGTACTTC. Together with reference TRBV5-1 and TRBJ2-7, the CDR3 gives the full variable domain: KAGVTQTPRYLIKTRGQQVTLSCSPISGHRSVSWYQQTPGQGLQFLFEYFSETQRNKGNFPGRFSGRQFSNSRSEMNVSTLELGDSALYLCASSFEGNYEQYFGPGTRLTVT.

This clonotype has ten or more counts. Its ends do not fully match the called genes, so a read error is possible. This rearrangement joins TRBV7-6 to TRBJ2-5, with 7 bases aligning to TRBD2. Germline V gene sequence: CDR1 SGHVS, CDR2 FNYEAQ. The CDR3 contains 12 residues. The DNA for the CDR3 is TGTGCCAGCAGCTTTGGCCGGGAGGCCCTCGATTTC. Protein product: CASSFGREALDF.

The rearrangement uses TRBV28 and TRBJ2-7, with TRBD1 as a possible D gene (6 bases). Trimming left V 5 bases short and J 2 bases short, with 16 bases between. The CDR3 has 15 residues. In germline, CDR1 is MDHEN, CDR2 SYDVKM. The CDR3 DNA reads TGTGCCAGCAGTGAGGTCACAGGGAAAACCTACGAGCAGTACTTC. This translates into CASSEVTGKTYEQYF.

This clonotype has a handful of counts. The genes are TRBV13 and TRBJ2-7, with 10 positions matching TRBD2. The V segment lost 3 bases and the J segment 3 bases; nucleotides outside the gene matches: 5. CDR3 length: 15 amino acids. From germline, CDR1 is PRHDT and CDR2 FYEKMQ (reference sequence). The DNA of the CDR3 is TGTGCCAGCAGCTTTTGGACTAGCGGAAGCTACGAGCAGTACTTC. Translating it yields CASSFWTSGSYEQYF.

The gene calls are TRBV20-1 and TRBJ1-6; D not certain. Trimming took off 0 bases at V and 5 bases at J, with 11 bases between the two ends. Germline V lookup: CDR1 DFQATT, CDR2 SNEGSKA (reference sequence). There are 15 residues in the CDR3. CDR3 residues: CSARDPPHNNSPLHF. The CDR3 nucleotides read TGCAGTGCTAGAGACCCGCCCCATAATAATTCACCCCTCCACTTT.

Note on this clonotype: At one boundary the junction diverges from the germline segment, which might be a read error. The CDR3 sequence is CASCQTSGGYRTGELFF. The CDR3, as DNA: TGCGCCAGCTGCCAAACTAGCGGGGGGTACAGGACCGGGGAGCTGTTTTTT. The chain recombines TRBV4-3 with TRBJ2-2, with TRBD2 identical over 12 bases. The V gene's germline CDR1 is LGHNA and CDR2 YSLEER. The CDR3 has 17 residues.

This clonotype has ten or more counts. This chain connects TRBV7-9 to TRBJ1-3; D gene ambiguous. Looked up from germline, CDR1 is SEHNR and CDR2 is FQNEAQ (reference sequence). The CDR3 extends over 16 amino acids. Trimming removed 5 bases at V and 0 bases at J, with 14 bases between. The CDR3 spells CASSPLGGLSGNTIYF. The CDR3 nucleotides are TGTGCCAGCAGCCCCCTCGGTGGCCTCTCTGGAAACACCATATATTTT.

The table lists this clonotype with a few counts. The rearrangement links TRBV5-4 to TRBJ1-4, with unresolved D. CDR1 and CDR2 (germline): SGHNT, YYREEE (reference sequence). Trimming cost V 5 bases and J 8 bases, with 7 bases left between them. The CDR3 sequence is 11 residues long. The CDR3 spells CASRSGEKLFF. DNA of the CDR3: TGTGCCAGCAGATCTGGCGAAAAACTGTTTTTT.

In its sample, this clonotype was seen many times. This rearrangement joins TRBV18 to TRBJ1-3; perhaps TRBD1 as D (5 bases). Germline V gene data show CDR1 as KGHSH and CDR2 as LQKENI. V lost 1 base, J lost 2 bases, and 12 bases lay in between. The CDR3 runs to 16 residues. In DNA form, the CDR3 reads TGTGCCAGCTCACCACGTCCGGGGACGGCTGGAAACACCATATATTTT. Translating it yields CASSPRPGTAGNTIYF. Drawing the rest from reference TRBV18 and TRBJ1-3, the complete variable domain is NAGVMQNPRHLVRRRGQEARLRCSPMKGHSHVYWYRQLPEEGLKFMVYLQKENIIDESGMPKERFSAEFPKEGPSILRIQQVVRGDSAAYFCASSPRPGTAGNTIYFGEGSWLTVV.

Only a few counts were recorded for this clonotype. The chain recombines TRBV6-2 or TRBV6-3 with TRBJ2-7, with 7 bases lining up with TRBD1. J gave up 5 bases and V 6 bases, and 19 bases lay outside the gene matches. CDR3 length: 17 amino acids. In germline, CDR1 is MNHEY, CDR2 SVGEGT. The CDR3 sequence: CASSRLGQWPGADEQYF. The CDR3 coding sequence is TGTGCCAGCAGCCGGTTGGGACAGTGGCCAGGGGCGGACGAGCAGTACTTC.

This clonotype came up a few times. This chain links TRBV6-1 with TRBJ2-1, with a possible D match to TRBD2 (6 bases). The CDR3 runs to 15 residues. V was clipped by 4 bases and J by 0 bases, with 10 bases between them. Looked up from germline, CDR1 is MNHNS and CDR2 is SASEGT. The CDR3 is CASSGTGVSYNEQFF. The CDR3 DNA follows: TGTGCCAGCAGTGGGACGGGGGTCTCCTACAATGAGCAGTTCTTC.

The chain recombines TRBV11-3 with TRBJ2-2; TRBD1 or TRBD2 may be the D gene (5 bases each). V gave up 4 bases and J gave up 6 bases, with 12 bases separating them. The CDR3 is 14 amino acids. CDR1 and CDR2 (germline): SGHNT, YENEEA. DNA of the CDR3: TGTGCCAGCAGCTCGAGGGGCTTTGCCGGGGAGCTGTTTTTT. The encoded protein is CASSSRGFAGELFF. The full variable domain, completed using reference TRBV11-3 and TRBJ2-2, is EAGVVQSPRYKIIEKKQPVAFWCNPISGHNTLYWYLQNLGQGPELLIRYENEEAVDDSQLPKDRFSAERLKGVDSTLKIQPAELGDSAVYLCASSSRGFAGELFFGEGSRLTVL.

This clonotype appeared a few times. The CDR3 here is CASSHATGKLAKNIQYF. CDR3 DNA: TGCGCCAGCAGCCATGCTACAGGGAAACTAGCCAAAAACATTCAGTACTTC. This chain joins TRBV4-3 and TRBJ2-4; TRBD1 is a possible D gene (6 bases). The CDR3 spans 17 residues. Germline CDR1 and CDR2: LGHNA and YSLEER. The V and J ends lost 3 bases and 0 bases respectively, with 15 bases between them.

The chain couples TRBV12-3 or TRBV12-4 to TRBJ2-1, with D tentatively TRBD1 (5 bases). The CDR3 is 14 amino acids. With 1 base removed from V and 7 bases from J, the gap between germline ends came to 11 bases. CDR3 sequence: CASSLGGSRNEQFF. Written as DNA, the CDR3 is TGTGCCAGCAGTTTAGGGGGCAGCAGGAATGAGCAGTTCTTC.

This chain joins TRBV4-3 and TRBJ2-1; possibly TRBD2 for D (6 bases). V dropped 0 bases and J dropped 0 bases, with 9 bases sitting between them. This CDR3 region has 16 residues. Germline-derived CDR1 and CDR2 are LGHNA and YSLEER. The CDR3: CASSQDRGSSYNEQFF. DNA for the CDR3: TGCGCCAGCAGCCAAGACCGGGGGAGCTCCTACAATGAGCAGTTCTTC.

This clonotype was picked up a small number of times. The gene calls are TRBV20-1 and TRBJ1-1; D is ambiguous. The CDR3 extends over 14 amino acids. Germline CDR1 reads DFQATT; CDR2 reads SNEGSKA (reference sequence). V was trimmed by 0 bases and J by 2 bases, leaving 10 bases between them. The CDR3 coding sequence is TGCAGTGCTAGAGATCTCAAGGAAAACACTGAAGCTTTCTTT. It translates to CSARDLKENTEAFF.

This clonotype turned up a few times. The chain employs TRBV28 and TRBJ1-6; 9 bases align to TRBD1. Germline CDR1 reads MDHEN; CDR2 reads SYDVKM. The CDR3 covers 14 residues. J was trimmed by 7 bases and V by 7 bases; bases with no gene match: 5. CDR3 region: CASIWTGVNSPLHF. The CDR3 bases are TGTGCCAGCATCTGGACAGGGGTCAATTCACCCCTCCACTTT.

A few counts support this clonotype. V gene TRBV28 combines with J gene TRBJ1-4; TRBD1 is a possible D gene (6 bases). Germline CDR1 MDHEN, CDR2 SYDVKM. Deletions cut 4 bases from V and 6 bases from J, with 15 bases between. The CDR3 is 15 amino acids. CDR3 DNA: TGTGCCAGCAGTTGGACAGCTTCAGCGGATGAAAAACTGTTTTTT. It encodes CASSWTASADEKLFF.

V usage is TRBV18 and J usage is TRBJ1-5, with a possible D match to TRBD1 (6 bases). V was trimmed by 2 bases and J by 3 bases, leaving 8 bases between them. This CDR3 is 14 amino acids long. Per germline, CDR1 KGHSH and CDR2 LQKENI. CDR3 coding DNA: TGTGCCAGCTCACCAGACAGGAACAATCAGCCCCAGCATTTT. Its translation is CASSPDRNNQPQHF.

This clonotype was counted a few times. This chain links TRBV7-9 with TRBJ2-1; TRBD2 might be the D (6 bases). There are 14 residues in the CDR3. Trimming removed 1 base at V and 8 bases at J, with 12 bases between. The germline CDR1 and CDR2 sequences are SEHNR and FQNEAQ (reference sequence). CDR3 region: CASSLGLVGYEQFF. The CDR3 DNA reads TGTGCCAGCAGCTTAGGACTAGTTGGGTATGAGCAGTTCTTC.

This chain uses TRBV6-6 with TRBJ2-1; 8 positions agree with TRBD2. This CDR3 is 13 amino acids long. V gave up 3 bases and J gave up 12 bases; unmatched junction bases: 7. Germline-derived CDR1 and CDR2 are MNHNY and SVGAGI (reference sequence). The CDR3 DNA reads as TGTGCCAGCAGTTATGGACTAGCCGGCCCGCAGTTCTTC. Its protein is CASSYGLAGPQFF.

This sequence joins TRBV2 and TRBJ1-5, with 7 bases fitting TRBD1. This CDR3 has 15 residues. Germline loops: CDR1 SNHLY, CDR2 FYNNEI. J gave up 5 bases and V 6 bases, and 10 bases lay outside the gene matches. This CDR3 reads CASSTGRGQHQPQHF. The CDR3, as DNA: TGTGCCAGCAGCACGGGTAGGGGGCAACATCAGCCCCAGCATTTT.

This clonotype was recorded once. The chain has TRBV2 and TRBJ2-7; no firm D call. This CDR3 spans 12 amino acids. The V end lost 6 bases, the J end lost 1 base, and 7 bases lay between the germline ends. The V gene's germline CDR1 is SNHLY and CDR2 FYNNEI. In DNA form, the CDR3 reads TGTGCCAGCAGGGGCAGGTCCTACGAGCAGTACTTC. As protein: CASRGRSYEQYF.

This clonotype was observed a handful of times. This rearrangement joins TRBV15 to TRBJ2-3; TRBD1 aligns across 7 bases. The germline V gene encodes CDR1 LNHNV and CDR2 YYDKDF (reference sequence). The CDR3 has 14 residues. Trimming removed 3 bases from V and 6 bases from J; junction bases left unmatched: 6. The chain's CDR3 is CATSRDRLRDTQYF. DNA of the CDR3: TGTGCCACCAGCAGGGACAGGCTCCGGGATACGCAGTATTTT.

This clonotype was observed at least ten times. This sequence joins TRBV10-2 and TRBJ1-6, with TRBD1 identical over 8 bases. With 3 bases clipped from V and 10 bases from J, the junction kept 8 bases outside the gene matches. The CDR3 has 15 residues. Germline V gene lookup returns CDR1 WSHSY and CDR2 SAAADI. The CDR3 region has the DNA TGCGCCAGCAGTGATGCCCGGACAGGGAACTCACCCCTCCACTTT. Amino acids: CASSDARTGNSPLHF.